This T cell receptor (beta chain) was obtained from a study of blood T cell repertoires in COVID-19 (TCRdb year 2020). About the study as a whole: Samples from collaborators originated in the United States, Italy and Spain and spanned both the acute and convalescent phases of COVID-19. The material from the prospective study consisted of cDNA or gDNA derived from T cells, B-cell-depleted T cells, or PBMCs. Deeply sampled blood TCRbeta repertoires from subjects exposed to, actively infected with, or recovered from COVID-19 were included in the dataset. The repertoires were made available in a free public database intended to serve as a resource for research on the immune response to SARS-CoV-2. Samples were obtained from the ongoing ImmuneRACE study (first 160 participants) and from 1,200 or so subjects provided by 6 global collaborators. The sample metadata nearly always contained a de-identified subject ID, COVID-19 status, age in years and sex. HLA class I and class II types, where available, came from metadata supplied by the sample provider rather than from assay-based typing.

The immunoSEQ Assay, a bias-controlled multiplex PCR, was used to amplify TCRbeta CDR3 regions from genomic DNA. The study's processing was this. Nucleated cell counts per sample were estimated from amplification of reference gene primers within the assay. Sequence reads were collapsed and filtered to measure the absolute abundance of every unique TCRbeta CDR3 rearrangement. Productive Simpson clonality was computed per sample as the square root of Simpson's diversity index over productive rearrangements. TCRdb took over this immuneACCESS table, retaining in-frame rearrangements with V and J assigned. Such tables are incomplete; in checked studies, under half of the missing clones stem from an unresolved V gene, and the remainder is unexplained. V, J and clone size are those of that table, while D and trimming were read from the DNA. In this sample the table shows roughly 200,000 clones, 70% to 80% of which occur a single time. In total, the top ten clones hold approximately 9% of the sample.

On this clone: The antigen this receptor binds is unknown. It has no much larger one-base neighbor in the sample; base qualities were not kept.

Points the paper makes about the study in general: Clinical and demographic metadata were provided uncurated, with the amount varying by source and participant.

The germline V gene (reference sequence) specifies PRHDT as CDR1 and FYEKMQ as CDR2. The CDR3 starts with the cysteine, ends with the phenylalanine, and has 13 residues. Of all the DNA, just the CDR3 is kept, 39 bases in frame from base 1. V is cut by 6 bases and J by 2 bases, and the space between the germline ends is 10 bases. Collaborating institutions collected whole blood in K2EDTA tubes following their own protocols. For TCRbeta analysis, collaborators shipped samples in one of three forms: frozen whole blood, isolated PBMCs, or DNA extracted from either of those sample types. This TCR derives from a woman aged 45-65 years with active or convalescent COVID-19. The chain is encoded by TRBV13 joined to TRBJ1-2, with no confident D gene call. The specimen was peripheral blood. The CDR3 has the sequence CASREGANYGYTF. The DNA sequence is as follows: TGTGCCAGCAGGGAGGGAGCAAACTATGGCTACACCTTC.